The entry below gives a single T cell receptor (beta chain) sequence along with its context. J was trimmed by 3 bases and V by 4 bases; bases with no gene match: 6. The CDR3 runs 15 residues. Germline lookup yields CDR1 MNHEY and CDR2 SVGAGI. This PCR relied on a set of 60 Vbeta primers and 13 Jbeta primers. Here immunoSEQ multiplex PCR was the method, and the copy in TCRdb shows in-frame clones only, minus some. This sample has around 190,000 clones, with 79% found just once. The data stem from a study of cytomegalovirus exposure and HLA in healthy donors. V usage is TRBV6-5 and J usage is TRBJ2-5; TRBD2 matches at 9 bases. The origin of this receptor is a woman in her forties or fifties in good health and CMV-seronegative. The sequenced sample consisted of PBMCs. CDR3 loop: CASSFGASGKETQYF. In DNA, the CDR3 is TGTGCCAGCAGTTTTGGGGCTAGCGGGAAAGAGACCCAGTACTTC.